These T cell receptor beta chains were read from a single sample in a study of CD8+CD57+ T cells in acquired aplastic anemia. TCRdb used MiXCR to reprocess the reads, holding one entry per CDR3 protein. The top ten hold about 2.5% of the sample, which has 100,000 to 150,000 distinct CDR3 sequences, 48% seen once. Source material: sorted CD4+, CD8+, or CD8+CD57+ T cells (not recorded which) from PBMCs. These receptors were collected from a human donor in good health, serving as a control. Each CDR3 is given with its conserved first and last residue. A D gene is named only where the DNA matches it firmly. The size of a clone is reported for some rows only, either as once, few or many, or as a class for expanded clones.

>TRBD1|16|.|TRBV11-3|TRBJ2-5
TGTGCCAGCAGCCACATTACCGGGACAGGGCAAGAGACCCAGTACTTC
CASSHITGTGQETQYF
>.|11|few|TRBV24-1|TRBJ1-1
TGTGCCACCAGCCGGGGGTATTTGGCTTTCTTT
CATSRGYLAFF
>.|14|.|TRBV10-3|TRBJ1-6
TGTGCCAGCAGCTGGGACACCTATAATTCACCCCTCCACTTT
CASSWDTYNSPLHF
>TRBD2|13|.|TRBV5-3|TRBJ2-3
TGTGCTGCGGGACTAGCGGGTTCCGATACGCAGTATTTT
CAAGLAGSDTQYF
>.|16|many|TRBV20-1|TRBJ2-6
TGCAGTGCTACCGACGCGACAGTTGCTGGGGCCAACGTCCTGACTTTC
CSATDATVAGANVLTF
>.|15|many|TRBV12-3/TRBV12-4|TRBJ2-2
TGTGCCAGCAGTTTAAGGACTTATAGAAGCGGGGAGCTGTTTTTT
CASSLRTYRSGELFF
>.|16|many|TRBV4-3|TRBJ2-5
TGCGCCAGCAGCCAAGGGGGGGCCCCGGAGCGGGAGACCCAGTACTTC
CASSQGGAPERETQYF
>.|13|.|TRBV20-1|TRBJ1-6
TGCAGTGCTAGGGGATCTCGGGATTCACCCCTCCACTTT
CSARGSRDSPLHF
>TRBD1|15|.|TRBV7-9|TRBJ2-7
TGTGCCAGCAGCTCCGACAGGGGGCCTTACTACGAGCAGTACTTC
CASSSDRGPYYEQYF
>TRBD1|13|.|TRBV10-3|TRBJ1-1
TGTGCCATCAGTGAGTCCCCCGACAGGGCGGCTTTCTTT
CAISESPDRAAFF
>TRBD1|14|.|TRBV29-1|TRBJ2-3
TGCAGCGTTGAAACGGGACAGGGAACAGATACGCAGTATTTT
CSVETGQGTDTQYF
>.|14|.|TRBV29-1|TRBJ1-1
TGCAGCGTTGTTACAGGGAGGTCGGACACTGAAGCTTTCTTT
CSVVTGRSDTEAFF
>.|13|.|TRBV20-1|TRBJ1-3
TGCAGTGCTAGCATAAGCTCTGGAAACACCATATATTTT
CSASISSGNTIYF
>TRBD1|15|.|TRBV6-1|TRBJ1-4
TGTGCCAGCAGTAGGACAGGGGGCGTGGTTGAAAAACTGTTTTTT
CASSRTGGVVEKLFF
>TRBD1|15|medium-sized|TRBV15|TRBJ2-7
TGTGCCACCAGCAGAGACGGACAGGGCAACGACGAGCAGTACTTC
CATSRDGQGNDEQYF
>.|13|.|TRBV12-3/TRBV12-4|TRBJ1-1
TGTGCCATACAGCACAGCATGGTAAAGGGACTTGTCTTT
CAIQHSMVKGLVF
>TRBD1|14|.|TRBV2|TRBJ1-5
TGTGCCAGCAGCTGGGACAGGACATATCAGCCCCAGCATTTT
CASSWDRTYQPQHF
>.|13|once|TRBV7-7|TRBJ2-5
TGTGCCAGCAGCTTAGAAGCTTTAGAGACCCAGTACTTC
CASSLEALETQYF
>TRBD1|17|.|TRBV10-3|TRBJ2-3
TGTGCCATCAGTGACCCTGGACAGGGGGCGCCGACAGATACGCAGTATTTT
CAISDPGQGAPTDTQYF
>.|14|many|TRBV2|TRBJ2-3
TGTGCCAGCACTGGACTACTCAGCACAGATACGCAGTATTTT
CASTGLLSTDTQYF
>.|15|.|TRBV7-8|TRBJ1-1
TGTGCCAGCAGCTTAGGTCCAGGATTGAACACTGAAGCTTTCTTT
CASSLGPGLNTEAFF
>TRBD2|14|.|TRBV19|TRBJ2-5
TGTGCCAGTAGTATTCGGGGGGGCCGGGAGACCCAGTACTTC
CASSIRGGRETQYF
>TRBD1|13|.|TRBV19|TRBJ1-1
TGTGCCAGTAGTAGGGGGACAGGTCTTGAAGCTTTCTTT
CASSRGTGLEAFF
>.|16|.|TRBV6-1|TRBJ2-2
TGTGCCAGCAGCCATATGAGGACGATCAACACCGGGGAGCTGTTTTTT
CASSHMRTINTGELFF
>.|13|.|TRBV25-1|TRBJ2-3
TGTGCCAGCACTTGGACAGCCACAGATACGCAGTATTTT
CASTWTATDTQYF
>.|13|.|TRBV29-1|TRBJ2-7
TGCAGCGTTCGGTGGAGGGCCTCCTACGAGCAGTACTTC
CSVRWRASYEQYF
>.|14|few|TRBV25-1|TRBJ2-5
TGTGCCAGCAGTGAGGTGGAGGTCCAAGAGACCCAGTACTTC
CASSEVEVQETQYF
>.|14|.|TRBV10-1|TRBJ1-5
TGCGCCTGTCCAACCGGGACCCTCAATCAGCCCCAGCATTTT
CACPTGTLNQPQHF
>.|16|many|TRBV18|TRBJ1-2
TGTGCCAGCTCACCTGGGATGCGCAGTCTAAACTATGGCTACACCTTC
CASSPGMRSLNYGYTF
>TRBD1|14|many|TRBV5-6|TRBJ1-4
TGTGCCAGCAAGACCCTTGACAGGGATGAAAAACTGTTTTTT
CASKTLDRDEKLFF
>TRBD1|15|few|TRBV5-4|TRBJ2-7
TGTGCCAGCAGCAAGGGCGACAGGGTTAGCTACGAGCAGTACTTC
CASSKGDRVSYEQYF
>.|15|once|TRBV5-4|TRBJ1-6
TGTGCCAGCAGCTTGGATGGCTCGTCGTCATCACCCCTCCACTTT
CASSLDGSSSSPLHF
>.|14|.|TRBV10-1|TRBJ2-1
TGCGCCAGCGGCGGGGACAGCTCCTACAATGAGCAGTTCTTC
CASGGDSSYNEQFF
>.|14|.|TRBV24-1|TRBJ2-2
TGTGCCACCAGTGATTTGGATAGGACCGGGGAGCTGTTTTTT
CATSDLDRTGELFF
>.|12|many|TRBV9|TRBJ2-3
TGTGCCAGCAGCGTAGGGTCAGATACGCAGTATTTT
CASSVGSDTQYF
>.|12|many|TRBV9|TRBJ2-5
TGTGCCAGCAGCCCAAATCAAGAGACCCAGTACTTC
CASSPNQETQYF
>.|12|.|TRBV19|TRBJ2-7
TGTGCCAGCAGTCCCTCCCTCTACGAGCAGTACTTC
CASSPSLYEQYF
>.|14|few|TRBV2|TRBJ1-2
TGTGCCATCAGTGATCAGGGCTACATCGATGGCTACACCTTC
CAISDQGYIDGYTF
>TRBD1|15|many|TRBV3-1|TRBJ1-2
TGTGCCAGCAGCCAAGTGCCAGGGGGTGCAGGGGGCTACACCTTC
CASSQVPGGAGGYTF
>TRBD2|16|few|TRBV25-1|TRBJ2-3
TGTGCCAGCAGTTCCCCGGCTGGGGGGGGCACAGATACGCAGTATTTT
CASSSPAGGGTDTQYF
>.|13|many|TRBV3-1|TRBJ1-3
TGTGCCAGCAGCCAAGAGGGTGGAAACACCATATATTTT
CASSQEGGNTIYF
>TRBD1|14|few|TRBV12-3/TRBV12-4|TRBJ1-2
TGTGCCAGCAGTGACGGACAGGGGGGGTATGGCTACACCTTC
CASSDGQGGYGYTF
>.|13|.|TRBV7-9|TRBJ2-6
TGTGCCAGCAGCTTAGCTGGGGCCAACGTCCTGACTTTC
CASSLAGANVLTF
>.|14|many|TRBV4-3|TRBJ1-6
TGCGCCAGCAGTCAAAAGGTGGCGAATTCACCCCTCCACTTT
CASSQKVANSPLHF
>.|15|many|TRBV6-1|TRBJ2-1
TGTGCCAGCAGAGAGGACAGAACGTCCTACAATGAGCAGTTCTTC
CASREDRTSYNEQFF
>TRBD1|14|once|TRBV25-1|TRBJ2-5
TGTGCCAGCAGCTCTGACAGGGGATCAGAGACCCAGTACTTC
CASSSDRGSETQYF
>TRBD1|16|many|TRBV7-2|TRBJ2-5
TGTGCCAGCAGCCCCTCGGGACAGGGAGTGTGGGAGACCCAGTACTTC
CASSPSGQGVWETQYF
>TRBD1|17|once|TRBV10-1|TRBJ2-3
TGCGCCAGCAGTGGGTCTAAAGGGACAGGGGGCACAGATACGCAGTATTTT
CASSGSKGTGGTDTQYF
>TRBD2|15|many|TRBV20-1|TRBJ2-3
TGCAGTGCTAGACTGGCAGCGGGGAGAACAGATACGCAGTATTTT
CSARLAAGRTDTQYF
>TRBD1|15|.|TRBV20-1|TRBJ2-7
TGCAGTGCTAGAGCCGGGACAGGGGTAACTAGGGAGGAGTACTTC
CSARAGTGVTREEYF
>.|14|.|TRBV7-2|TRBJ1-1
TGTGCCAGCGGCCGCGACGGTGTGAACACTGAAGCTTTCTTT
CASGRDGVNTEAFF